What follows describes a single T cell receptor beta chain. Its target is not known. The data were obtained in a study of OX40 agonist ivuxolimab in advanced cancers. Study-wide results and limits: Researchers report that CD8+ T cells had, on average, more expanded clones than CD4+.

Sequencing was performed with immunoSEQ multiplex PCR; in TCRdb, only in-frame clones are kept and a portion is missing. The table shows 55,000 to 65,000 clones, with roughly 85% occurring only once. Per germline, CDR1 WNHNN and CDR2 SYGVQD (reference sequence). With 0 bases removed from V and 3 bases from J, the gap between germline ends came to 9 bases. This CDR3 spans 14 amino acids. The material sequenced was CD4+ or CD8+ T cells sorted from blood, taken in a trial of the OX40 agonist ivuxolimab. This chain joins TRBV10-1 and TRBJ2-7; D uncertain. This receptor was obtained from an adult with an advanced solid tumor such as melanoma, head and neck, liver or kidney cancer. The chain's CDR3 is CASSESGENYEQYF. The CDR3, as DNA: TGCGCCAGCAGTGAGTCTGGAGAGAACTACGAGCAGTACTTC.